This T cell receptor (beta chain) appears in the sequencing data of a study of blood T cell repertoires in COVID-19. Background on the study: Both acute and convalescent COVID-19 samples were obtained from the United States, Italy and Spain. Sources were T cells, B-cell-depleted T cells, or PBMCs; the material itself was cDNA or gDNA.

In the study's own analysis: Counts of nucleated cells, estimated from reference gene primer amplification, were obtained. The repertoire was sequenced with immunoSEQ multiplex PCR; TCRdb's copy has only in-frame clones and lacks some. Clone size and the V and J calls come from that table; the DNA yielded D and trimming. The sample yields 40,000 to 60,000 clones, around 84% seen once. The Seattle patients joined while their infection was active and were tracked longitudinally afterward. This CDR3 spans 16 amino acids. J was trimmed by 5 bases and V by 0 bases; bases with no gene match: 9. Looked up from germline, CDR1 is LNHNV and CDR2 is YYDKDF (reference sequence).

The specimen sequenced was peripheral blood. This sequence originates from an elderly woman with COVID-19, enrolled during active disease. This chain links TRBV15 with TRBJ1-1; 7 bases agree with TRBD1. The CDR3 loop is CATSRDRRQGRTEAFF. The CDR3 DNA sequence: TGTGCCACCAGCAGAGATCGGCGACAGGGACGTACTGAAGCTTTCTTT. The full variable domain, completed using reference TRBV15 and TRBJ1-1, is DAMVIQNPRYQVTQFGKPVTLSCSQTLNHNVMYWYQQKSSQAPKLLFHYYDKDFNNEADTPDNFQSRRPNTSFCFLDIRSPGLGDTAMYLCATSRDRRQGRTEAFFGQGTRLTVV.